The entry below describes one T cell receptor (beta chain). Antigen unknown. Germline values: CDR1 SGHRS, CDR2 YFSETQ. With 2 bases clipped from V and 4 bases from J, the junction kept 8 bases outside the gene matches. This CDR3 contains 15 residues. Isolated RNA was reverse transcribed in full, so expressed TCRB transcripts were sequenced. TCRdb's table, derived via immunoSEQ multiplex PCR, lists solely in-frame clones and lacks some. The sample has 640,000 or so clones; 10% to 15% are singletons. The sample is drawn from a study of beta chain features in type 1 diabetes. Whole-study results and caveats: Shortening that was moderate but significant affected the TCRB CDR3s of Type 1 diabetes patients in all four CD4+ subsets.

Sequencing was performed on naive CD4+ T cells from blood. The receptor's source is a man between 18 and 29 years old with type 1 diabetes. The J gene is TRBJ2-7, the V gene TRBV5-1; 8 positions match TRBD1. The CDR3 coding sequence is TGCGCCAGCAGCTTAGGAGCGCAGGGGGCATACGAGCAGTACTTC. Residues: CASSLGAQGAYEQYF.